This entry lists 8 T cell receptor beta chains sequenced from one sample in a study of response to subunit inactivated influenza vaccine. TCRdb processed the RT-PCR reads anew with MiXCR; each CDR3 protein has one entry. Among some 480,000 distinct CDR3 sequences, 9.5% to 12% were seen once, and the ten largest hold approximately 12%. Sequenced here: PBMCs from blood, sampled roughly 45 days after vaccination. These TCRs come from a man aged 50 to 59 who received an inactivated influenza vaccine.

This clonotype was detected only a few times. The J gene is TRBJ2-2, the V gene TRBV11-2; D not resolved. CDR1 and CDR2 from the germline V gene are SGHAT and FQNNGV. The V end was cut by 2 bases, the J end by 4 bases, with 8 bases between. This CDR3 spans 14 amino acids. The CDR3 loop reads CASSLSRPTGELFF. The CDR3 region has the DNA TGTGCCAGCAGCTTAAGCAGGCCCACCGGGGAGCTGTTTTTT.

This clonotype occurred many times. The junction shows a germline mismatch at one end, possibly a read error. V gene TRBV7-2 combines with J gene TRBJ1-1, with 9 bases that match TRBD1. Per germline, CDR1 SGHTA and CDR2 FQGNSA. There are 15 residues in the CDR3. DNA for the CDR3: TGTGCCAGCAGCTCGACAGGGGGGGTCAACAGTGAAGCTTTCTTT. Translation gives CASSSTGGVNSEAFF.

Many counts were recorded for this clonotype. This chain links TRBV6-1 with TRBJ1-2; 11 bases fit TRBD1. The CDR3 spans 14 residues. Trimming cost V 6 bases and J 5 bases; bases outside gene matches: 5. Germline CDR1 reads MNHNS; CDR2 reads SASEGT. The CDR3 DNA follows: TGTGCCAGCAGCGCGGGACAGGGGGTGTATGGCTACACCTTC. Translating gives CASSAGQGVYGYTF.

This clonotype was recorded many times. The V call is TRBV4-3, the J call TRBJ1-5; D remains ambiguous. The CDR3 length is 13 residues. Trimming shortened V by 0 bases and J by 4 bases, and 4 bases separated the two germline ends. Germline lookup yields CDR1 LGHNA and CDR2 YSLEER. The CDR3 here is CASSQDLNQPQHF. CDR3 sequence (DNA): TGCGCCAGCAGCCAAGATCTAAATCAGCCCCAGCATTTT.

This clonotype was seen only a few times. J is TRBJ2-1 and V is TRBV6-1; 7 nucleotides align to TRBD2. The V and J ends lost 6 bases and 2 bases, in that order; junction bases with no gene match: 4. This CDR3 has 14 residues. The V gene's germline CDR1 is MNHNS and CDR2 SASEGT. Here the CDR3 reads CASRAGAPYNEQFF. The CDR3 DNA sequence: TGTGCCAGCAGGGCGGGAGCACCCTACAATGAGCAGTTCTTC.

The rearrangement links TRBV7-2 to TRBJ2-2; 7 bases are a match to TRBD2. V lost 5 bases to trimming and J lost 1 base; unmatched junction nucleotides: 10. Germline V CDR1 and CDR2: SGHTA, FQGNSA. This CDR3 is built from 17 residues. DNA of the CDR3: TGTGCCAGCAGCCCCCAACGGGACTACAAGAACACCGGGGAGCTGTTTTTT. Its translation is CASSPQRDYKNTGELFF.

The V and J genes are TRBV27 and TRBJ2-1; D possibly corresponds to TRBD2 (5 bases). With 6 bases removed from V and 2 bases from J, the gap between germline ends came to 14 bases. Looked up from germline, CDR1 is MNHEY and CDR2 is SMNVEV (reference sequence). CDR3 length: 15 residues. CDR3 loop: CASSSPPEAYNEQFF. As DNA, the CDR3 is TGTGCCAGCAGCTCGCCCCCGGAGGCCTACAATGAGCAGTTCTTC.

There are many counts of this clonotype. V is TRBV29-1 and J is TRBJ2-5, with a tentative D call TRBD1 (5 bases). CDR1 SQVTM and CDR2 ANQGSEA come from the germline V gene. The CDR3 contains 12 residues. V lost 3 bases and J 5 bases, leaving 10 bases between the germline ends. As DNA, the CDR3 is TGCAGCGTTGAGAACCCAGGGGAGACCCAGTACTTC. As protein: CSVENPGETQYF.